These 18 T cell receptor beta chains came from one sample sequenced in a study of blood T cell repertoires in COVID-19. The assay was immunoSEQ multiplex PCR, and TCRdb's table has in-frame clones only and misses some. There are about 80,000 clones in the sample; roughly four fifths occur only once, and roughly 9% lies in the top ten. Sequenced input: peripheral blood. Receptors were obtained from a human donor in a cohort sampled during active COVID-19.

V and J are TRBV6-5 and TRBJ1-4; D gene ambiguous. Between the trimmed V and J ends, which lost 7 bases and 16 bases, there was a span of 22 bases. The length of the CDR3 is 13 residues. Germline assignment: CDR1 MNHEY and CDR2 SVGAGI. The CDR3 is CASTLGVEGERFF. The CDR3 DNA sequence: TGTGCCAGCACCCTAGGAGTGGAGGGAGAGAGGTTTTTT.

In this sample, this clone turned up a few times. The rearrangement joins TRBV9 to TRBJ2-1; tentatively, D is TRBD2 (5 bases). This CDR3 has 17 amino acids. CDR1 is SGDLS and CDR2 is YYNGEE in the germline V gene. V was cut by 3 bases and J by 0 bases, with 16 bases left in between. Here the CDR3 DNA reads TGTGCCAGCAGCGAAGGACTTTTCCAAAGCTCCTACAATGAGCAGTTCTTC. Its protein is CASSEGLFQSSYNEQFF.

The chain links TRBV3-1 (or the pseudogene TRBV3-2) to TRBJ1-1, with 9 positions matching TRBD1. The junction had 0 bases not matched to a gene; V was cut back by 6 bases and J by 7 bases. In germline, CDR1 is LGHDT, CDR2 YNNKEL (reference sequence). The CDR3 extends over 11 amino acids. CDR3 sequence (DNA): TGTGCCAGCAGGACAGGGGGTGAAGCTTTCTTT. This sequence encodes CASRTGGEAFF.

For this clone: Other DNA sequences from this sample encode an identical CDR3 as well. The chain recombines TRBV7-9 with TRBJ1-5, with 7 nucleotides matching TRBD1. J lost 0 bases, V lost 1 base, and 0 bases had no gene match. The length of the CDR3 is 15 residues. The germline V gene encodes CDR1 SEHNR and CDR2 FQNEAQ (reference sequence). CDR3 nucleotides: TGTGCCAGCAGCTTAGGGGACAGTAGCAATCAGCCCCAGCATTTT. This encodes CASSLGDSSNQPQHF. Supplemented by reference TRBV7-9 and TRBJ1-5, the full variable domain reads DTGVSQNPRHKITKRGQNVTFRCDPISEHNRLYWYRQTLGQGPEFLTYFQNEAQLEKSRLLSDRFSAERPKGSFSTLEIQRTEQGDSAMYLCASSLGDSSNQPQHFGDGTRLSIL.

The chain recombines TRBV18 with TRBJ2-7, with 7 positions matching TRBD1. CDR1 and CDR2 from the germline V gene are KGHSH and LQKENI. V lost 6 bases to trimming and J lost 7 bases; unmatched junction nucleotides: 3. The CDR3 has 11 residues. The DNA of the CDR3 is TGTGCCAGCTCTGGACAGGAAGAGCAGTACTTC. It codes for CASSGQEEQYF.

The rearrangement uses TRBV15 and TRBJ2-7; 9 bases are a match to TRBD2. Germline V gene sequence: CDR1 LNHNV, CDR2 YYDKDF (reference sequence). CDR3 length: 17 amino acids. Losses at the gene ends were 0 bases for V and 1 base for J; bases not matched to a gene: 7. CDR3 nucleotide sequence: TGTGCCACCAGCAGAGACGAAAGACTAGCGGCTTCCTACGAGCAGTACTTC. Its protein is CATSRDERLAASYEQYF. The whole variable domain, filled in from reference TRBV15 and TRBJ2-7, reads DAMVIQNPRYQVTQFGKPVTLSCSQTLNHNVMYWYQQKSSQAPKLLFHYYDKDFNNEADTPDNFQSRRPNTSFCFLDIRSPGLGDTAMYLCATSRDERLAASYEQYFGPGTRLTVT.

CDR3 in DNA: TGCAGTGCTAGTCTTCCCCCTAGCGGGAGGGGGATCTACGAGCAGTACTTC. Its protein product is CSASLPPSGRGIYEQYF. This chain joins TRBV20-1 and TRBJ2-7, with 12 bases aligning to TRBD2. Germline V gene data show CDR1 as DFQATT and CDR2 as SNEGSKA (reference sequence). The CDR3 has 17 amino acids. The trim removed 3 bases at V and 3 bases at J, leaving 12 bases unmatched.

The chain uses TRBV30 and TRBJ1-1; D remains unclear. Trimming took 5 bases from V and 6 from J, leaving 10 bases between them. Germline CDR1 GTSNPN, CDR2 SVGIG (reference sequence). CDR3 length: 11 residues. Here the CDR3 reads CAWDGRAEAFF. For the CDR3, the DNA is TGTGCCTGGGATGGGCGAGCTGAAGCTTTCTTT.

The J gene is TRBJ2-3, the V gene TRBV28; 13 nucleotides agree with TRBD2. Per the germline V gene, CDR1 is MDHEN and CDR2 is SYDVKM. The ends lost 6 bases at V and 14 bases at J; junction bases unmatched: 17. This CDR3 comprises 16 residues. This chain's CDR3 is CASSYNPGLAGSPSYF. The CDR3 nucleotides are TGTGCCAGCAGCTACAACCCGGGACTAGCGGGATCACCTTCGTATTTT.

The chain has TRBV6-1 and TRBJ2-1; 7 bases fit TRBD2. V dropped 3 bases and J dropped 6; count of bases not matched to a gene: 8. CDR1 and CDR2 (germline): MNHNS, SASEGT. CDR3 length: 15 residues. In nucleotides, the CDR3 is TGTGCCAGCAGTGAGAATTCCGGGGGGTCCAATGAGCAGTTCTTC. This encodes CASSENSGGSNEQFF.

CDR3 amino acids: CASSSPPGGGGYTF. CDR3 bases: TGTGCCAGCAGTTCTCCCCCCGGGGGGGGTGGCTACACCTTC. The genes are TRBV28 and TRBJ1-2; tentatively, D is TRBD1 (5 bases). V lost 4 bases, J lost 7 bases, and 16 bases lay in between. Germline V gives CDR1 MDHEN, CDR2 SYDVKM. The CDR3 is 14 residues long.

The chain couples TRBV5-6 to TRBJ1-1; no reliable D call. Germline CDR1 reads SGHDT; CDR2 reads YYEEEE. This CDR3 comprises 15 residues. The V and J ends lost 4 bases and 4 bases respectively, with 17 bases between them. The CDR3 region is CASSRLEGPSTEAFF. CDR3 coding DNA: TGTGCCAGCAGCCGTCTGGAGGGTCCGAGCACTGAAGCTTTCTTT.

This sequence joins TRBV24-1 and TRBJ2-5; D uncertain. CDR1 KGHDR and CDR2 SFDVKD come from the germline V gene. CDR3 length equals 15 residues. Deletions cut 2 bases from V and 0 bases from J, with 9 bases between. Written as DNA, the CDR3 is TGTGCCACCAGTGATTCCTTCCGGGACCAAGAGACCCAGTACTTC. Residues: CATSDSFRDQETQYF.

The V gene is TRBV13, the J gene TRBJ2-5; 9 positions match TRBD1. Looked up from germline, CDR1 is PRHDT and CDR2 is FYEKMQ (reference sequence). CDR3 length equals 16 residues. V lost 2 bases, J lost 0 bases, and 4 bases stayed unmatched. Here the CDR3 DNA reads TGTGCCAGCAGCTTAAATGGACAGGGGAACCAAGAGACCCAGTACTTC. Amino acid sequence: CASSLNGQGNQETQYF.

The CDR3 here is CASSFLQQATNEKLFF. The CDR3 region has the DNA TGTGCCAGCAGCTTTTTACAGCAGGCAACTAATGAAAAACTGTTTTTT. The rearrangement links TRBV5-5 to TRBJ1-4; D remains ambiguous. The length of the CDR3 is 16 residues. CDR1 SGHKS and CDR2 YYEKEE come from the germline V gene (reference sequence). V lost 2 bases and J lost 0, with 11 bases in between.

The J gene is TRBJ2-3, the V gene TRBV21-1; TRBD2 is the table's D call and was not checked against the DNA. TRBV21-1 is deemed a pseudogene. This CDR3 has 15 amino acids. CDR3 in DNA: TGTGCCAGCCTCTCCGGTCGGGAGGGAACAGATACGCAGTATTTT. Its translation is CASLSGREGTDTQYF.

V and J are TRBV19 and TRBJ1-5; D is undetermined. There are 14 residues in the CDR3. V was cut by 2 bases and J by 2 bases, with 7 bases left in between. Germline loops: CDR1 LNHDA, CDR2 SQIVND (reference sequence). This CDR3 reads CASSIYGGNQPQHF. CDR3 coding DNA: TGTGCCAGTAGTATATATGGAGGCAATCAGCCCCAGCATTTT.

The chain combines TRBV6-1 with TRBJ1-2, with D perhaps matching TRBD1 (5 bases). From germline, CDR1 is MNHNS and CDR2 SASEGT. Trimming removed 5 bases from V and 6 bases from J, with 13 bases in between. This CDR3 is 13 amino acids long. The CDR3 DNA follows: TGTGCCAGCAGTCAGACAGAGGTTGATGGCTACACCTTC. Its protein is CASSQTEVDGYTF.